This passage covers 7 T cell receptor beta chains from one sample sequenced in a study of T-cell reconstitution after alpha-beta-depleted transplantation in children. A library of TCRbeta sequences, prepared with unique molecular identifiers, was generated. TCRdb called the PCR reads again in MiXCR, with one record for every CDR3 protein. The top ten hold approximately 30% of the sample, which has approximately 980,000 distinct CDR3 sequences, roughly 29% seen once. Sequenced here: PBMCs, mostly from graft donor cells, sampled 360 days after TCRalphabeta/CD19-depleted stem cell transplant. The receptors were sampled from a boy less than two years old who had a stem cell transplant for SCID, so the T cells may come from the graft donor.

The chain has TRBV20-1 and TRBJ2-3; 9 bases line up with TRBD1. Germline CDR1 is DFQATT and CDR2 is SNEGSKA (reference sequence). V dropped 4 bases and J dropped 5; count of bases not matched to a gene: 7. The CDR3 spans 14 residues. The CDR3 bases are TGCAGTGCTATCCGGACAGGGGTTGGAGATACGCAGTATTTT. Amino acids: CSAIRTGVGDTQYF.

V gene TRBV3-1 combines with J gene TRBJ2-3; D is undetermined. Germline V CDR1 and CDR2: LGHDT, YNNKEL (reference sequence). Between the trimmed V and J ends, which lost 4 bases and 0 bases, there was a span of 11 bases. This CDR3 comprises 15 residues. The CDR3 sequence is CASSRREHSTDTQYF. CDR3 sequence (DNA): TGTGCCAGCAGCCGAAGGGAACACAGCACAGATACGCAGTATTTT.

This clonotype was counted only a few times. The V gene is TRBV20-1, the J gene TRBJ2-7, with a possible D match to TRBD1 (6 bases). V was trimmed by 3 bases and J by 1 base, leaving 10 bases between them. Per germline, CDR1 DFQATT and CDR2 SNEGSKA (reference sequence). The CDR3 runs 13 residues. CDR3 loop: CSARGARSYEQYF. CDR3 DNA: TGCAGTGCTAGGGGGGCCCGATCCTACGAGCAGTACTTC.

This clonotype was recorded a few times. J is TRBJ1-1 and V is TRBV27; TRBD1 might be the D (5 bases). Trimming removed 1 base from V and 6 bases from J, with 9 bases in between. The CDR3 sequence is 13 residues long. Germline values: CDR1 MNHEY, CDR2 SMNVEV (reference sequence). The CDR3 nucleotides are TGTGCCAGCAGTTTATGGGGGGGAGCTGAAGCTTTCTTT. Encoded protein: CASSLWGGAEAFF.

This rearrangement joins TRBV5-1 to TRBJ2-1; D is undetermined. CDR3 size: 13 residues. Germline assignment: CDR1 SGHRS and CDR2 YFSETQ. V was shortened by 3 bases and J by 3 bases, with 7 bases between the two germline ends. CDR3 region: CASSSSDYNEQFF. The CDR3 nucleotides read TGCGCCAGCAGCTCGTCTGACTACAATGAGCAGTTCTTC.

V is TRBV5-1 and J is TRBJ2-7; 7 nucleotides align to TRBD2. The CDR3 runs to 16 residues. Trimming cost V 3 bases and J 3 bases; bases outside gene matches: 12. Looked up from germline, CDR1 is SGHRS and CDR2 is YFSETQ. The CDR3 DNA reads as TGCGCCAGCAGCTCGGGCCCTAGCGGCTACGACTACGAGCAGTACTTC. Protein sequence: CASSSGPSGYDYEQYF. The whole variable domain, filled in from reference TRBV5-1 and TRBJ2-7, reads KAGVTQTPRYLIKTRGQQVTLSCSPISGHRSVSWYQQTPGQGLQFLFEYFSETQRNKGNFPGRFSGRQFSNSRSEMNVSTLELGDSALYLCASSSGPSGYDYEQYFGPGTRLTVT.

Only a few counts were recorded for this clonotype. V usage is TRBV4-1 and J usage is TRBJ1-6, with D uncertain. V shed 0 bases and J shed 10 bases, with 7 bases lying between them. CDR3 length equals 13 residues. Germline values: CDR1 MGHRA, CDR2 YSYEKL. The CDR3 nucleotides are TGCGCCAGCAGCCAAGAACGGCCATCACCCCTCCACTTT. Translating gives CASSQERPSPLHF.